A single sample is the source of the 13 T cell receptor beta chains below, sequenced in a study of cytomegalovirus exposure and HLA in healthy donors. The PCR ran on 60 Vbeta and 13 Jbeta primers. Assay: immunoSEQ multiplex PCR; the TCRdb copy retains only in-frame clones and omits some. The sample shows some 110,000 clones, 75% to 85% of them seen only once. Sequenced input: PBMCs. The origin of the receptors is a man aged 25-40 years in good health and CMV-seronegative.

This clone was counted once. V usage is TRBV2 and J usage is TRBJ1-5; tentative D call: TRBD1 (5 bases). Germline CDR1 reads SNHLY; CDR2 reads FYNNEI. CDR3 length: 14 amino acids. Trimming shortened V by 7 bases and J by 2 bases, and 12 bases separated the two germline ends. CDR3 bases: TGTGCCAGCAATCTCAGGGATGGCAATCAGCCCCAGCATTTT. This gives the protein CASNLRDGNQPQHF.

The V gene is TRBV19, the J gene TRBJ1-5; 7 nucleotides agree with TRBD1. The germline gives CDR1 LNHDA, CDR2 SQIVND (reference sequence). This CDR3 is built from 17 residues. The ends lost 8 bases at V and 0 bases at J; junction bases unmatched: 13. The CDR3, as DNA: TGTGCCAGTGCCGGGACAGCTTCGTCTTATAGCAATCAGCCCCAGCATTTT. As protein: CASAGTASSYSNQPQHF.

The chain couples TRBV19 to TRBJ1-5, with D maybe TRBD1 (5 bases). The CDR3 totals 15 residues. Looked up from germline, CDR1 is LNHDA and CDR2 is SQIVND (reference sequence). With 0 bases removed from V and 6 bases from J, the gap between germline ends came to 12 bases. CDR3 protein: CASSIDLDQGQPQHF. CDR3 in DNA: TGTGCCAGTAGTATAGATCTAGACCAGGGTCAGCCCCAGCATTTT. Full variable domain (rest looked up from reference TRBV19 and TRBJ1-5): DGGITQSPKYLFRKEGQNVTLSCEQNLNHDAMYWYRQDPGQGLRLIYYSQIVNDFQKGDIAEGYSVSREKKESFPLTVTSAQKNPTAFYLCASSIDLDQGQPQHFGDGTRLSIL.

This sequence joins TRBV5-1 and TRBJ2-3, with 10 bases lining up with TRBD2. Per the germline V gene, CDR1 is SGHRS and CDR2 is YFSETQ. The CDR3 is made up of 16 amino acids. V lost 3 bases and J lost 2; bases outside the gene matches: 6. CDR3 sequence (DNA): TGCGCCAGCAGCTCCCGACTAGCGGGTACCACAGATACGCAGTATTTT. Its protein is CASSSRLAGTTDTQYF.

The rearrangement joins TRBV5-1 to TRBJ2-2; 9 positions agree with TRBD1. Per the germline V gene, CDR1 is SGHRS and CDR2 is YFSETQ. Trimming took 4 bases from V and 2 from J; bases not matched to a gene: 6. The length of the CDR3 is 16 residues. Here the CDR3 DNA reads TGCGCCAGCAGCCAGACGGACAGGGGCAACACCGGGGAGCTGTTTTTT. Residues: CASSQTDRGNTGELFF.

This clone was observed a handful of times. The chain uses TRBV6-5 and TRBJ2-7; tentative D call: TRBD1 (5 bases). Germline V CDR1 and CDR2: MNHEY, SVGAGI. V was trimmed by 2 bases and J by 9 bases, leaving 14 bases between them. The CDR3 runs 13 residues. CDR3 protein: CASSYTTGSLQYF. DNA for the CDR3: TGTGCCAGCAGTTACACTACAGGCTCTCTGCAGTACTTC.

This chain joins TRBV7-9 and TRBJ2-5; TRBD2 aligns across 9 bases. Looked up from germline, CDR1 is SEHNR and CDR2 is FQNEAQ (reference sequence). CDR3 length equals 18 residues. Trimming cost V 1 base and J 3 bases; bases outside gene matches: 12. CDR3 residues: CASSLGSWRVAGEETQYF. The CDR3 DNA reads TGTGCCAGCAGCTTAGGCTCTTGGAGGGTAGCGGGGGAAGAGACCCAGTACTTC.

The gene calls are TRBV13 and TRBJ2-3; D might be TRBD2 (6 bases). This CDR3 has 14 amino acids. V was pared by 4 bases and J by 3 bases, with 11 bases between. The germline gives CDR1 PRHDT, CDR2 FYEKMQ (reference sequence). CDR3 in DNA: TGTGCCAGCAGCTGGGGGGTGGGAACAGATACGCAGTATTTT. Translated: CASSWGVGTDTQYF.

The chain recombines TRBV25-1 with TRBJ2-5; D is possibly TRBD2 (5 bases). V was trimmed by 4 bases and J by 9 bases, leaving 15 bases between them. The CDR3 spans 13 residues. From germline, CDR1 is MGHDK and CDR2 SYGVNS. CDR3 DNA: TGTGCCAGCAGTGGGACTCCCCCCCGGGCCCAGTACTTC. Amino acids: CASSGTPPRAQYF.

The chain is built from TRBV12-5 and TRBJ2-2; weak D call: TRBD2 (5 bases). CDR3 length: 13 residues. From germline, CDR1 is LGHNT and CDR2 FRNRAP. V was trimmed by 0 bases and J by 8 bases, leaving 7 bases between them. The CDR3 is CASGLVVAGELFF. CDR3 in DNA: TGTGCTAGTGGTTTGGTAGTAGCGGGGGAGCTGTTTTTT. Variable domain in full (rest from reference TRBV12-5 and TRBJ2-2): DARVTQTPRHKVTEMGQEVTMRCQPILGHNTVFWYRQTMMQGLELLAYFRNRAPLDDSGMPKDRFSAEMPDATLATLKIQPSEPRDSAVYFCASGLVVAGELFFGEGSRLTVL.

Points on this clone: This sample includes further DNA sequences coding for the same CDR3. V usage is TRBV18 and J usage is TRBJ2-7; D possibly corresponds to TRBD1 (5 bases). V gave up 3 bases and J gave up 0 bases, with 15 bases separating them. Germline CDR1 reads KGHSH; CDR2 reads LQKENI. The CDR3 contains 16 residues. CDR3 in DNA: TGTGCCAGCTCACCTTCTAGAACAGGCTTCTCCTACGAGCAGTACTTC. Translation: CASSPSRTGFSYEQYF. Supplemented by reference TRBV18 and TRBJ2-7, the full variable domain reads NAGVMQNPRHLVRRRGQEARLRCSPMKGHSHVYWYRQLPEEGLKFMVYLQKENIIDESGMPKERFSAEFPKEGPSILRIQQVVRGDSAAYFCASSPSRTGFSYEQYFGPGTRLTVT.

The rearrangement uses TRBV7-2 and TRBJ1-5; possibly TRBD1 for D (5 bases). The CDR3 extends over 16 amino acids. Looked up from germline, CDR1 is SGHTA and CDR2 is FQGNSA. V lost 2 bases and J 5 bases, leaving 16 bases between the germline ends. CDR3 loop: CASSLRRVGTDQPQHF. Here the CDR3 DNA reads TGTGCCAGCAGCTTACGAAGGGTCGGGACTGATCAGCCCCAGCATTTT.

The CDR3 DNA sequence: TGTGCCAGCAGCGTACTCGCGACCGGGGAGCTGTTTTTT. Amino acid sequence: CASSVLATGELFF. The rearrangement links TRBV9 to TRBJ2-2; D is unresolved. The CDR3 contains 13 residues. Germline-derived CDR1 and CDR2 are SGDLS and YYNGEE. V was clipped by 1 base and J by 5 bases, with 6 bases between them.